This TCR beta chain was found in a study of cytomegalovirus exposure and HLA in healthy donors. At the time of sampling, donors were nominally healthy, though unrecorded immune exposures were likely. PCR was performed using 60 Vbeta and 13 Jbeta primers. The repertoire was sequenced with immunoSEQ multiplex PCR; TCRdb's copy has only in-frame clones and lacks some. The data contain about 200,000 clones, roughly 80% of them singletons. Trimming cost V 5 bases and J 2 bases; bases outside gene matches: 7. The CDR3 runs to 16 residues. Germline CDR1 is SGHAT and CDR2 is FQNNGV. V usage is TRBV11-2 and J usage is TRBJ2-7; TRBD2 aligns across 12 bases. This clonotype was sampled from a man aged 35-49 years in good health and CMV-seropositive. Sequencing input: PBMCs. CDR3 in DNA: TGTGCCAGCAGCCCGCGGACTAGCGGGATTCCCTACGAGCAGTACTTC. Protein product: CASSPRTSGIPYEQYF.